The 9 T cell receptor beta chains in this list originate from one sample, sequenced in a study of early T cells in non-severe SARS-CoV-2 infection. TCRdb reprocessed the 5' RACE reads with MiXCR, giving one entry per CDR3 protein. In the table there are more than 65,000 distinct CDR3 sequences, around 13% of which are singletons. What was sequenced was whole blood. Receptors were obtained from an adult who was a healthcare worker with PCR-confirmed SARS-CoV-2 infection or an uninfected control (not recorded which).

This clonotype was picked up many times. This chain links TRBV7-6 with TRBJ1-1; possible D gene TRBD1, 6 bases. The CDR3 consists of 15 residues. Germline CDR1 and CDR2: SGHVS and FNYEAQ. V was shortened by 5 bases and J by 3 bases, with 16 bases between the two germline ends. DNA of the CDR3: TGTGCCAGCAGCCCGCGGCCAGGGGTGGACACTGAAGCTTTCTTT. Amino acid sequence: CASSPRPGVDTEAFF.

This chain joins TRBV7-9 and TRBJ1-5, with TRBD1 identical over 7 bases. Germline assignment: CDR1 SEHNR and CDR2 FQNEAQ (reference sequence). Trimming took 7 bases from V and 7 from J; bases not matched to a gene: 7. The CDR3 totals 13 residues. DNA of the CDR3: TGTGCCAGCACACAGGGGATGGGGCAGCCCCAGCATTTT. This codes for CASTQGMGQPQHF. Supplemented by reference TRBV7-9 and TRBJ1-5, the full variable domain reads DTGVSQNPRHKITKRGQNVTFRCDPISEHNRLYWYRQTLGQGPEFLTYFQNEAQLEKSRLLSDRFSAERPKGSFSTLEIQRTEQGDSAMYLCASTQGMGQPQHFGDGTRLSIL.

This clonotype was counted ten times or more. One end of the junction fails to match germline, which may point to a read error. The chain recombines TRBV7-9 with TRBJ1-1, with D possibly being TRBD1 (5 bases). This CDR3 is built from 15 residues. Germline CDR1 reads SEHNR; CDR2 reads FQNEAQ (reference sequence). The CDR3 bases are TGTGCCAGCGGCTTAGTGTCGCAGGGGAACACTGAAGCTTTCTTT. This gives the protein CASGLVSQGNTEAFF.

The chain carries TRBV24-1 and TRBJ2-2; D remains ambiguous. The CDR3 runs 13 residues. In germline, CDR1 is KGHDR, CDR2 SFDVKD. V was pared by 7 bases and J by 4 bases, with 9 bases between. For the CDR3, the DNA is TGTGCCACCAGCGCGTCGGGCACCGGGGAGCTGTTTTTT. It is translated as CATSASGTGELFF.

Only a few counts were recorded for this clonotype. The V and J genes are TRBV3-1 and TRBJ2-5; 7 nucleotides agree with TRBD2. This CDR3 contains 15 residues. CDR1 LGHDT and CDR2 YNNKEL come from the germline V gene (reference sequence). V lost 0 bases to trimming and J lost 6 bases; unmatched junction nucleotides: 7. CDR3 residues: CASSQEPSGEQTQYF. DNA for the CDR3: TGTGCCAGCAGCCAAGAGCCTAGCGGCGAACAGACCCAGTACTTC.

The chain uses TRBV12-3 or TRBV12-4 and TRBJ2-3; tentative D call: TRBD1 (7 bases). There are 14 residues in the CDR3. Trimming left V 6 bases short and J 0 bases short, with 10 bases between. For the CDR3, the DNA is TGTGCCAGCAGCAGGGGGGTCAGCACAGATACGCAGTATTTT. Amino acids: CASSRGVSTDTQYF.

This clonotype came up many times. J is TRBJ2-1 and V is TRBV5-4; D might be TRBD2 (6 bases). Germline V CDR1 and CDR2: SGHNT, YYREEE (reference sequence). Trimming stripped 4 bases from V and 0 bases from J, with 14 bases between. This CDR3 has 16 amino acids. CDR3 bases: TGTGCCAGCAGCCCCCCTGCGGGAAGCTCCTACAATGAGCAGTTCTTC. Residues: CASSPPAGSSYNEQFF.

This chain links TRBV7-3 with TRBJ1-3, with 8 bases identical to TRBD1. From germline, CDR1 is SGHTA and CDR2 FQGTGA. This CDR3 region has 15 residues. Trimming took 4 bases from V and 0 from J; bases not matched to a gene: 2. CDR3 sequence: CASSSTGGSGNTIYF. The CDR3 bases are TGTGCCAGCAGCTCAACAGGGGGCTCTGGAAACACCATATATTTT.

Ten or more counts support this clonotype. The chain employs TRBV11-2 and TRBJ2-3, with TRBD2 identical over 10 bases. Germline-derived CDR1 and CDR2 are SGHAT and FQNNGV. With 4 bases clipped from V and 1 base from J, the junction kept 11 bases outside the gene matches. CDR3 length: 18 residues. As DNA, the CDR3 is TGTGCCAGCAGCTCCAGGGTCCGAACTAGCGGGGGCACAGATACGCAGTATTTT. Its protein product is CASSSRVRTSGGTDTQYF.